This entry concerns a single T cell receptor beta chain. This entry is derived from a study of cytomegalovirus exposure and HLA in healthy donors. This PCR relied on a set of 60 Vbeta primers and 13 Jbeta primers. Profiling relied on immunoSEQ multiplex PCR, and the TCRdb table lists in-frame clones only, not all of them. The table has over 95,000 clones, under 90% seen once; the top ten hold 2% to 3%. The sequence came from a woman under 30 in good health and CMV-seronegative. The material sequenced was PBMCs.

In DNA, the CDR3 is TGTGCCAGCAGTTTTAGCGGGAGCATCCATGAGCAGTTCTTC. Its translation: CASSFSGSIHEQFF. The chain uses TRBV27 and TRBJ2-1; 9 nucleotides align to TRBD2. Trimming took 3 bases from V and 8 from J; bases not matched to a gene: 5. Germline V gene sequence: CDR1 MNHEY, CDR2 SMNVEV (reference sequence). The CDR3 has 14 amino acids.